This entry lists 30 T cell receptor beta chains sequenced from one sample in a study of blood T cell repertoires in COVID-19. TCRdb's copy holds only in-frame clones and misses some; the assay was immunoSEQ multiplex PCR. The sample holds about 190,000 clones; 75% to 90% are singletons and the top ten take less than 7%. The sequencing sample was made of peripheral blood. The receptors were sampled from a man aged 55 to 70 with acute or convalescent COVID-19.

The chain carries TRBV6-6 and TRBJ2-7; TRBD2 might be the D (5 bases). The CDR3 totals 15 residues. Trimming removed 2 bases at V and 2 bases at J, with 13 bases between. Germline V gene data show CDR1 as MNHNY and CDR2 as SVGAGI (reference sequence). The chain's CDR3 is CASSYDNPGAYEQYF. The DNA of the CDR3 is TGTGCCAGCAGTTACGATAATCCCGGGGCCTACGAGCAGTACTTC.

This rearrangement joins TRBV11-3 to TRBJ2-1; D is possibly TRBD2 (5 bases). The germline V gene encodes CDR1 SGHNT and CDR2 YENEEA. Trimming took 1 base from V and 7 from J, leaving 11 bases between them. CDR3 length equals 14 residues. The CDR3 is CASSLGTLRNEQFF. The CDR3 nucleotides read TGTGCCAGCAGCTTAGGGACTTTACGGAATGAGCAGTTCTTC.

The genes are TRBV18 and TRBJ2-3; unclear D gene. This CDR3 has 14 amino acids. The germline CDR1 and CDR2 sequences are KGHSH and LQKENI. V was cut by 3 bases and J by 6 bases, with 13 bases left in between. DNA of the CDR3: TGTGCCAGCTCACCCCCGGGTAATTTGGATACGCAGTATTTT. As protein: CASSPPGNLDTQYF.

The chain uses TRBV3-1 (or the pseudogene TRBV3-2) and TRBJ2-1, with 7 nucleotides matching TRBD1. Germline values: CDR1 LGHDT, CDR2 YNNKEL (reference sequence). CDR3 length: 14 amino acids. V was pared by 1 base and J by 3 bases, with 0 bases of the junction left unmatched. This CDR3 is CASSQGQGYNEQFF. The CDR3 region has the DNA TGTGCCAGCAGCCAAGGACAGGGCTACAATGAGCAGTTCTTC.

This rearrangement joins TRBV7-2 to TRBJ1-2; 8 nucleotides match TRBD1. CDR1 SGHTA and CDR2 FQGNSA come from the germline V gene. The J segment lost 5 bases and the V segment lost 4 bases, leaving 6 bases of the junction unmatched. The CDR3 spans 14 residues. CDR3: CASSSGTGSYGYTF. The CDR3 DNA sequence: TGTGCCAGCAGCTCCGGGACAGGCTCTTATGGCTACACCTTC. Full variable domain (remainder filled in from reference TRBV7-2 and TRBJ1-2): GAGVSQSPSNKVTEKGKDVELRCDPISGHTALYWYRQSLGQGLEFLIYFQGNSAPDKSGLPSDRFSAERTGGSVSTLTIQRTQQEDSAVYLCASSSGTGSYGYTFGSGTRLTVV.

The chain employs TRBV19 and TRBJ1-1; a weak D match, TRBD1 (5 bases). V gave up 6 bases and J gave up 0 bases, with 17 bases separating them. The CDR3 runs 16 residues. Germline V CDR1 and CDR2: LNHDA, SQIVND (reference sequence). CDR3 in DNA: TGTGCCAGTAGAACCCCGGGGGTGGGTTTGAACACTGAAGCTTTCTTT. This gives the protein CASRTPGVGLNTEAFF. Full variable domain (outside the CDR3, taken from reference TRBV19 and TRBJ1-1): DGGITQSPKYLFRKEGQNVTLSCEQNLNHDAMYWYRQDPGQGLRLIYYSQIVNDFQKGDIAEGYSVSREKKESFPLTVTSAQKNPTAFYLCASRTPGVGLNTEAFFGQGTRLTVV.

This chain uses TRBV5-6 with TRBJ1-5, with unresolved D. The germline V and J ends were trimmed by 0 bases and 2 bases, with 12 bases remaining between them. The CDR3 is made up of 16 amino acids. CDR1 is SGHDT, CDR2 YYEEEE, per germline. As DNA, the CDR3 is TGTGCCAGCAGCTTGGCGGGTCCTGCGGGCAATCAGCCCCAGCATTTT. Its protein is CASSLAGPAGNQPQHF.

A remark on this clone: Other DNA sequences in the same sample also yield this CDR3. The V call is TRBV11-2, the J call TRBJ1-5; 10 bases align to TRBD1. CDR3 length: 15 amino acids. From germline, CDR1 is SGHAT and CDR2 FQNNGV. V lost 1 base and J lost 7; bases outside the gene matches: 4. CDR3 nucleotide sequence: TGTGCCAGCAGCTTAGGGACAGGGGGTCACCAGCCCCAGCATTTT. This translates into CASSLGTGGHQPQHF. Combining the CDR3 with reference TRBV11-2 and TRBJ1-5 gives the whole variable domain EAGVAQSPRYKIIEKRQSVAFWCNPISGHATLYWYQQILGQGPKLLIQFQNNGVVDDSQLPKDRFSAERLKGVDSTLKIQPAKLEDSAVYLCASSLGTGGHQPQHFGDGTRLSIL.

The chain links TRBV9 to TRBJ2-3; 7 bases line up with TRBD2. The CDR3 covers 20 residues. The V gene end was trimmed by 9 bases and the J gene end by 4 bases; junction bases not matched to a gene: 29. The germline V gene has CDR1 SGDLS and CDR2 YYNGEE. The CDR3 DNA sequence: TGTGCCATTTCCCCTAGGACCCCCCAGGCGGGAGCACTTTCCCCAGATACGCAGTATTTT. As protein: CAISPRTPQAGALSPDTQYF. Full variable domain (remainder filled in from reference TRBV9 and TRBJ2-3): DSGVTQTPKHLITATGQRVTLRCSPRSGDLSVYWYQQSLDQGLQFLIQYYNGEERAKGNILERFSAQQFPDLHSELNLSSLELGDSALYFCAISPRTPQAGALSPDTQYFGPGTRLTVL.

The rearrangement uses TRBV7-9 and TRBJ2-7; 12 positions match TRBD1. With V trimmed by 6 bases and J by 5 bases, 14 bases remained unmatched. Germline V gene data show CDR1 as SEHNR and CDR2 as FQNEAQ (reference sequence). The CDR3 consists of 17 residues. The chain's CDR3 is CASRLGVRGQGAHEQYF. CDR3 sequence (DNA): TGTGCCAGCAGATTGGGGGTCCGGGGACAGGGGGCCCACGAGCAGTACTTC. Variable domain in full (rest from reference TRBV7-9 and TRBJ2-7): DTGVSQNPRHKITKRGQNVTFRCDPISEHNRLYWYRQTLGQGPEFLTYFQNEAQLEKSRLLSDRFSAERPKGSFSTLEIQRTEQGDSAMYLCASRLGVRGQGAHEQYFGPGTRLTVT.

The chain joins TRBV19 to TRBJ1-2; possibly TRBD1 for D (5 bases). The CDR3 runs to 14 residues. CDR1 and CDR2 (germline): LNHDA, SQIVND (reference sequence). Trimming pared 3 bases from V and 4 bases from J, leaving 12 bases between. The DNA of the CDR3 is TGTGCCAGTAGTATTATTGCAGGGATCTATGGCTACACCTTC. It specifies CASSIIAGIYGYTF.

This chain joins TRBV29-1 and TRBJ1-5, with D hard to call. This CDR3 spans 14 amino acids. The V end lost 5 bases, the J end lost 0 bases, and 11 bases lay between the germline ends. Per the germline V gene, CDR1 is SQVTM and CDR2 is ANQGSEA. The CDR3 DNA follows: TGCAGCGTTATGGAGGCACATAGCAATCAGCCCCAGCATTTT. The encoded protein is CSVMEAHSNQPQHF.

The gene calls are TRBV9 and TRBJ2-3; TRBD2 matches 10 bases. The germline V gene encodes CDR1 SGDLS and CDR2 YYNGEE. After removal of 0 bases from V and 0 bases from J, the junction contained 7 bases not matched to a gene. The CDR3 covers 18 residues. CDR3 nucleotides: TGTGCCAGCAGCGTAGACGCTAGCGGGGGACTTAGCACAGATACGCAGTATTTT. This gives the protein CASSVDASGGLSTDTQYF. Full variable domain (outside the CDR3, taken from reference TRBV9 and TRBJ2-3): DSGVTQTPKHLITATGQRVTLRCSPRSGDLSVYWYQQSLDQGLQFLIQYYNGEERAKGNILERFSAQQFPDLHSELNLSSLELGDSALYFCASSVDASGGLSTDTQYFGPGTRLTVL.

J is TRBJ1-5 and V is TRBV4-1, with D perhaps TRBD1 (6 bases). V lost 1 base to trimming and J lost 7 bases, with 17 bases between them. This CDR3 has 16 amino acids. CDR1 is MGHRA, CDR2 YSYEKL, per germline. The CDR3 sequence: CASSQGGGTRGQPQHF. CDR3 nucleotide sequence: TGCGCCAGCAGCCAAGGCGGGGGGACGAGGGGGCAGCCCCAGCATTTT.

CDR3 bases: TGTGCCAGCAGCCCCACTTCGTATGGCTACACCTTC. As protein: CASSPTSYGYTF. The rearrangement uses TRBV11-2 and TRBJ1-2, with unresolved D. CDR1 and CDR2 from the germline V gene are SGHAT and FQNNGV. CDR3 length equals 12 residues. The V gene lost 5 bases and the J gene lost 5 bases, with 9 bases spanning the gap.

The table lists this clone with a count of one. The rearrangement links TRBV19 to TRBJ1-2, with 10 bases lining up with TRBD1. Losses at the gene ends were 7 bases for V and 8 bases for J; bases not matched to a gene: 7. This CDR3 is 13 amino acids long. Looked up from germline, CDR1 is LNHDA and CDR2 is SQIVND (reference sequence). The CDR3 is CASTRTGGSGYTF. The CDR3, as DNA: TGTGCCAGTACCAGGACAGGGGGAAGCGGCTACACCTTC.

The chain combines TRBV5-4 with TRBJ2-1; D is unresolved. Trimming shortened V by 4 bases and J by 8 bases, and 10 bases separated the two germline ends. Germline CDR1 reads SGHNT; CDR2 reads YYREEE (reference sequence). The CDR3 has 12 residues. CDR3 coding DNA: TGTGCCAGCAGCGTTCCCCTAGATGAGCAGTTCTTC. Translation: CASSVPLDEQFF.

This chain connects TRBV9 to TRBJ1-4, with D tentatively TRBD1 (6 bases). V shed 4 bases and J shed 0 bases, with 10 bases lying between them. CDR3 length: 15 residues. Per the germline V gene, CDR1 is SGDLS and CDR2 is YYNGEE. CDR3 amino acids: CASSRQVATNEKLFF. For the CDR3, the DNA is TGTGCCAGCAGCCGACAGGTTGCAACTAATGAAAAACTGTTTTTT.

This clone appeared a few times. Written as DNA, the CDR3 is TGCGCCAGCAGCCTGAGCTTTAGGGCGGGAGAGGGTGAGCAGTTCTTC. It is translated as CASSLSFRAGEGEQFF. V and J are TRBV5-1 and TRBJ2-1; 7 bases agree with TRBD2. The CDR3 has 16 residues. The trim removed 4 bases at V and 9 bases at J, leaving 16 bases unmatched. The germline V gene has CDR1 SGHRS and CDR2 YFSETQ.

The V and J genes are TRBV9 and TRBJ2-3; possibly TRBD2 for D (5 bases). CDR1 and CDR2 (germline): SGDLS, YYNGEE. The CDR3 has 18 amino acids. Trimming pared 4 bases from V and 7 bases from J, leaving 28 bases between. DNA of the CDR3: TGTGCCAGCAGCCCCCAGGTCCTCTTTGGTCCGGGAAATCATACGCAGTATTTT. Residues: CASSPQVLFGPGNHTQYF.

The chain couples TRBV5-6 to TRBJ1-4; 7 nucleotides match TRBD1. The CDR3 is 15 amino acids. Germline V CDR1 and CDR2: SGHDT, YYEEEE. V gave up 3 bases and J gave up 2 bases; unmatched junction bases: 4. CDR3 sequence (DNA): TGTGCCAGCAGCTCGTACAGGGGCACTAATGAAAAACTGTTTTTT. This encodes CASSSYRGTNEKLFF.

The CDR3 bases are TGTGCCAGCAGCCAAGAGAGGTCCGTCTACGAGCAGTACTTC. Protein product: CASSQERSVYEQYF. The chain joins TRBV4-2 to TRBJ2-7; no clear D gene. The CDR3 is 14 residues long. Looked up from germline, CDR1 is LGHNA and CDR2 is YNFKEQ. V was trimmed by 0 bases and J by 3 bases, leaving 9 bases between them.

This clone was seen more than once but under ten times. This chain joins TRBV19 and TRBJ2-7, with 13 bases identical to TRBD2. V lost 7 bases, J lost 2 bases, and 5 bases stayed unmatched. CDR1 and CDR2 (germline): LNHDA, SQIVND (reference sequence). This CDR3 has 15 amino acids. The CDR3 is CASKIGTSGAYEQYF. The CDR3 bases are TGTGCCAGTAAAATCGGGACTAGCGGGGCCTACGAGCAGTACTTC.

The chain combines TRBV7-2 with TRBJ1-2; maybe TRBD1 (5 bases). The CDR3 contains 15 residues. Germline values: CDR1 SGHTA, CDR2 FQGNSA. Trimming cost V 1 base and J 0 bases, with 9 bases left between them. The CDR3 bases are TGTGCCAGCAGCTTAGACAGGCTCGCTAACTATGGCTACACCTTC. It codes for CASSLDRLANYGYTF.

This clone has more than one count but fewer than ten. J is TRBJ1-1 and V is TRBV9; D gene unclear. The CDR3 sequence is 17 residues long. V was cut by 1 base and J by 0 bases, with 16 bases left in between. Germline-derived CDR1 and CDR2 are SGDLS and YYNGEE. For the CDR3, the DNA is TGTGCCAGCAGCGTACTCCCCCCAGATCTCATGAACACTGAAGCTTTCTTT. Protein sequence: CASSVLPPDLMNTEAFF.

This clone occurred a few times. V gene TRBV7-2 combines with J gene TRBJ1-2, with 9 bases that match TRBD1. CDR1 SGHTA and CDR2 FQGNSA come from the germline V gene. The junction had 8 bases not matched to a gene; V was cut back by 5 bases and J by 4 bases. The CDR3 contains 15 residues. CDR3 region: CASSPTGTGIYGYTF. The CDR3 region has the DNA TGTGCCAGCAGCCCTACCGGGACAGGGATCTATGGCTACACCTTC.

The CDR3 protein is CASSDGIWGTDTQYF. In nucleotides, the CDR3 is TGTGCCAGCAGTGACGGGATTTGGGGCACAGATACGCAGTATTTT. The rearrangement links TRBV2 to TRBJ2-3; maybe TRBD2 (5 bases). V was pared by 3 bases and J by 1 base, with 11 bases between. The CDR3 totals 15 residues. In germline, CDR1 is SNHLY, CDR2 FYNNEI.

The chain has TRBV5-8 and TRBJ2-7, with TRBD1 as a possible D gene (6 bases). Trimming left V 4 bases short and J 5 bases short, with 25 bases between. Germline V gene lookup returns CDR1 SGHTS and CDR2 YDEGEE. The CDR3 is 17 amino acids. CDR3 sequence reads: CASSPLVARQDEDEQYF. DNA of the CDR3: TGTGCCAGCAGCCCATTGGTCGCCCGACAGGATGAAGACGAGCAGTACTTC.

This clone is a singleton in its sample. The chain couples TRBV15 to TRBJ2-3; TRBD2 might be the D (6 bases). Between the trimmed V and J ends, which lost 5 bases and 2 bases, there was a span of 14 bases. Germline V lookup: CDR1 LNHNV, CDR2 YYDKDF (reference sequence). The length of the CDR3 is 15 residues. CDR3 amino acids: CATSGKDYYTDTQYF. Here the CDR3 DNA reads TGTGCCACCAGCGGAAAGGACTACTACACAGATACGCAGTATTTT. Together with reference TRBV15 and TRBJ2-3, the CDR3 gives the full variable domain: DAMVIQNPRYQVTQFGKPVTLSCSQTLNHNVMYWYQQKSSQAPKLLFHYYDKDFNNEADTPDNFQSRRPNTSFCFLDIRSPGLGDTAMYLCATSGKDYYTDTQYFGPGTRLTVL.

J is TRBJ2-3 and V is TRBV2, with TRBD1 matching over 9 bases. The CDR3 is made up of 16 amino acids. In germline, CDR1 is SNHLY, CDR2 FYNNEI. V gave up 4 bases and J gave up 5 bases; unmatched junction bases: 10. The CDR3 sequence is CASSGTGDGEGDTQYF. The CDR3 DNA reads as TGTGCCAGCAGTGGGACAGGGGACGGGGAGGGAGATACGCAGTATTTT.